The source of this T cell receptor (beta chain) is a study of control samples from healthy donors and cancer patients (TCRdb year 2020). V sheds 6 bases and J sheds 1 base, leaving 15 bases between their ends. The germline V gene encodes CDR1 SGHTA and CDR2 FQGNSA. Including the terminal cysteine and phenylalanine, the CDR3 comprises 15 residues. Only the CDR3 part of the read is kept: 45 bases, read in frame from the first base. The library was built by means of the immunoSEQ multiplex PCR assay. Entries here come from immuneACCESS through TCRdb and include only in-frame sequences with V and J called. Some clones fail to appear in such tables; in the studies checked, an unresolved V gene covers under half of the shortfall, and the cause of the remainder is unknown. The sample has about 96,000 clones on record, approximately 95% of them singletons. Together, the top ten hold about 8.8% of the sample.

With regard to this clone: Its target antigen remains unknown. There are no base qualities to consult, and no much larger clone falls within one base.

Sequencing was carried out using blood. This clonotype was sampled from a man between 18 and 35 years old in good health. The chain uses TRBV7-2 and TRBJ1-1, with the D gene not confidently named. CDR3 reads: CASRPPGERNTEAFF. The DNA sequence is given as TGTGCCAGCAGGCCGCCCGGCGAGAGGAACACTGAAGCTTTCTTT.